The source of this T cell receptor (beta chain) is a study of beta chain features in type 1 diabetes. Study-level results: In all four CD4+ subsets, TCRB CDR3 length was significantly, moderately reduced in type 1 diabetes.

In the case of this clone: The antigen remains undetermined.

V gave up 4 bases and J gave up 6 bases; unmatched junction bases: 11. Germline CDR1 reads MGHRA; CDR2 reads YSYEKL. The CDR3 extends over 16 amino acids. Every isolated RNA sample was fully reverse transcribed, so sequencing captured expressed TCRB transcripts. This table comes from immunoSEQ multiplex PCR, and its TCRdb copy is limited to in-frame clones, with some not included. The table records about 160,000 clones, around 8% of them present only once. The sample was central memory CD4+ T cells from blood. This receptor was identified in a young woman with type 1 diabetes. The rearrangement joins TRBV4-1 to TRBJ2-3; 9 nucleotides align to TRBD1. The CDR3 bases are TGCGCCAGCAGCCGAACCGGGACAGGGAATATGGATACGCAGTATTTT. Translated: CASSRTGTGNMDTQYF.